The 5 T cell receptor beta chains given below trace back to one sample, sequenced in a study of cytomegalovirus exposure and HLA in healthy donors. It was with 60 Vbeta and 13 Jbeta primers that the PCR ran. Produced via immunoSEQ multiplex PCR; TCRdb's table is partial and in-frame only. The top ten clones hold over 2% of a sample with 150,000 to 200,000 clones, about 81% of them seen once. The specimen sequenced was PBMCs. These receptors all come from a woman aged 30 to 39 in good health and CMV-seronegative.

This sequence joins TRBV19 and TRBJ1-2; the match to TRBD1 covers 7 bases. The CDR3 consists of 13 residues. The V gene end was trimmed by 4 bases and the J gene end by 8 bases; junction bases not matched to a gene: 7. Germline CDR1 and CDR2: LNHDA and SQIVND (reference sequence). The CDR3 is CASSRDSSRGYTF. Written as DNA, the CDR3 is TGTGCCAGTAGTAGGGACAGCTCAAGGGGCTACACCTTC.

The chain links TRBV28 to TRBJ2-1; D is possibly TRBD2 (5 bases). CDR3 length: 16 residues. The V gene lost 4 bases and the J gene lost 1 base, with 14 bases spanning the gap. CDR1 is MDHEN and CDR2 is SYDVKM in the germline V gene. The CDR3 spells CASSSNLAGSYNEQFF. CDR3 bases: TGTGCCAGCAGTTCGAACCTAGCAGGTTCCTACAATGAGCAGTTCTTC.

This chain joins TRBV19 and TRBJ2-7; TRBD1 agrees at 7 bases. Germline V CDR1 and CDR2: LNHDA, SQIVND (reference sequence). With V trimmed by 5 bases and J by 0 bases, 1 base remained unmatched. This CDR3 is built from 13 residues. The CDR3 reads CASSDRVSYEQYF. CDR3 coding DNA: TGTGCCAGTAGTGACAGGGTCTCCTACGAGCAGTACTTC.

Details on this clone: The sample has other DNA sequences that encode this CDR3 too. The chain combines TRBV18 with TRBJ2-1; a possible D gene is TRBD2 (5 bases). This CDR3 is 13 amino acids long. CDR1 is KGHSH and CDR2 is LQKENI in the germline V gene. Trimming took 3 bases from V and 5 from J, leaving 8 bases between them. The CDR3 region is CASSPTRDNEQFF. In DNA, the CDR3 is TGTGCCAGCTCACCTACTAGGGACAATGAGCAGTTCTTC. Together with reference TRBV18 and TRBJ2-1, the CDR3 gives the full variable domain: NAGVMQNPRHLVRRRGQEARLRCSPMKGHSHVYWYRQLPEEGLKFMVYLQKENIIDESGMPKERFSAEFPKEGPSILRIQQVVRGDSAAYFCASSPTRDNEQFFGPGTRLTVL.

The chain is built from TRBV19 and TRBJ2-1, with 9 nucleotides matching TRBD1. Germline V gene lookup returns CDR1 LNHDA and CDR2 SQIVND (reference sequence). Trimming at V came to 7 bases and at J to 4 bases, leaving 5 bases not matched to a gene. This CDR3 has 14 amino acids. The CDR3 sequence is CASNSGQGYNEQFF. The CDR3 DNA reads TGTGCCAGTAATTCCGGACAGGGGTACAATGAGCAGTTCTTC.